The source of this TCR beta chain is a study of blood T cell repertoires in COVID-19. In the study's own analysis: Amplification from reference gene primers served as the basis for estimated nucleated cell counts. Method: immunoSEQ multiplex PCR; TCRdb's copy keeps in-frame clones and lacks some. V and J calls and clone size are as listed in that table; D and trimming were resolved from the DNA. The sample consists of more than 85,000 clones, roughly 90% of them appearing once. This clonotype was obtained from a man aged 55 to 70 with acute or convalescent COVID-19. The sequencing input was peripheral blood.

The CDR3 is CASSSNEQFF. The CDR3 DNA reads as TGTGCCAGCAGCTCTAATGAGCAGTTCTTC. The genes are TRBV7-2 and TRBJ2-1; D is uncertain. The CDR3 covers 10 residues. V dropped 4 bases and J dropped 7 bases, with 2 bases sitting between them. Germline CDR1 and CDR2: SGHTA and FQGNSA.